This T cell receptor (beta chain) is drawn from a study of CD8+CD57+ T cells in acquired aplastic anemia. Overall study: Sorting CD4+ and CD8+ cells gave DNA averaging around 3 ug. Points from the study as a whole: Patients and controls had in common some 30 CD8+ CDR3 sequences. Between the patient and control groups, CD8+ Simpson's diversity did not differ significantly.

Looked up from germline, CDR1 is MGHRA and CDR2 is YSYEKL. V was clipped by 4 bases and J by 4 bases, with 20 bases between them. This CDR3 region has 17 residues. The template for TCR beta VDJ and CDR3 sequence profiling was genomic DNA. TCRdb re-derived calls from the reads in MiXCR, one entry per CDR3 protein. The top ten hold approximately 3% of the sample, which has about 160,000 distinct CDR3 sequences, roughly 43% seen once. Previously, flow cytometry had revealed CD8+CD57+ cell expansion in the patients chosen for sequencing. Prior therapy had not been administered to any patient at the time of blood sampling. A remark on this clonotype: The target antigen is unknown.

The V call is TRBV4-1, the J call TRBJ1-3, with D possibly TRBD1 on 5 matching bases. Material: sorted CD4+, CD8+, or CD8+CD57+ T cells (not recorded which) from PBMCs. The origin of this receptor is a human donor with aplastic anemia. This CDR3 reads CASSRGGIVGKGNTIYF. The CDR3 DNA reads TGCGCCAGCAGCCGTGGGGGAATAGTCGGCAAGGGAAACACCATATATTTT.